This passage covers 30 T cell receptor beta chains from one sample sequenced in a study of CXCR3-negative and CXCR3-positive naive CD8 T cells (dated by TCRdb to 2018 to 2020). Antigens for these TCRs are unknown. Sequencing relied on a NextSeq 550. The Human TCR Profiling Kit (MiLaboratory) was used to prepare UMI-labeled 5' RACE TRB cDNA libraries. TCRdb reprocessed the reads; each CDR3 protein sequence makes one entry, and DNA is unavailable. The sample table records tens of thousands of distinct CDR3 sequences. The ten biggest clones cover less than 0.6% of the sample. The paper as a whole reports these results and caveats: Compared with CXCR3-negative naive cells, CXCR3-positive naive cells had TRB CDR3s with higher hydrophobicity (lower Kidera factor 4), lower energy, and higher strength and volume indices.

Specimen: naive CXCR3+ CD8+ T cells from blood. The intended sense of this specimen's cell subset or site label: CD45RO-CCR7+CD27+CD95- naive CD8+ T cells expressing CXCR3 (TNR3+). These receptors originate from a human donor in good health. Some clones in this sample may be carry-over from other donors' samples.

The chain has TRBV5-1 and TRBJ1-2. This CDR3 region has 14 residues. Germline CDR1 SGHRS, CDR2 YFSETQ. The CDR3 here is CASSFFTTSYGYTF.

This sequence joins TRBV27 and TRBJ2-5. There are 12 residues in the CDR3. Germline V gene data show CDR1 as MNHEY and CDR2 as SMNVEV (reference sequence). The CDR3 region is CASSDRQETQYF.

This chain uses TRBV29-1 with TRBJ2-5; absent DNA, TCRdb's TRBD2 call cannot be checked. The CDR3 sequence is 17 residues long. CDR1 is SQVTM and CDR2 is ANQGSEA in the germline V gene. CDR3 amino acids: CSHAIRASGRIEETQYF.

The chain is built from TRBV27 and TRBJ2-2; TCRdb calls TRBD2, which cannot be checked without DNA. This CDR3 spans 14 amino acids. The germline gives CDR1 MNHEY, CDR2 SMNVEV (reference sequence). The CDR3 protein is CASSFGQGGGELFF.

The chain combines TRBV2 with TRBJ2-7. Germline V gene data show CDR1 as SNHLY and CDR2 as FYNNEI. There are 14 residues in the CDR3. The CDR3 loop reads CASSEGQISYEQYF. Filled out from reference TRBV2 and TRBJ2-7, the complete variable domain reads EPEVTQTPSHQVTQMGQEVILRCVPISNHLYFYWYRQILGQKVEFLVSFYNNEISEKSEIFDDQFSVERPDGSNFTLKIRSTKLEDSAMYFCASSEGQISYEQYFGPGTRLTVT.

The V and J genes are TRBV28 and TRBJ2-7. The CDR3 spans 12 residues. Germline V gives CDR1 MDHEN, CDR2 SYDVKM. CDR3 region: CASRSTNYEQYF. The full variable domain, in which reference TRBV28 and TRBJ2-7 provide the parts outside the CDR3, is DVKVTQSSRYLVKRTGEKVFLECVQDMDHENMFWYRQDPGLGLRLIYFSYDVKMKEKGDIPEGYSVSREKKERFSLILESASTNQTSMYLCASRSTNYEQYFGPGTRLTVT.

The chain couples TRBV6-6 to TRBJ2-3; there is no DNA to check the TCRdb D call of TRBD1. The germline gives CDR1 MNHNY, CDR2 SVGAGI (reference sequence). The CDR3 sequence is 15 residues long. CDR3 loop: CASSYSKGGTDTQYF.

The rearrangement uses TRBV21-1 and TRBJ1-1; TCRdb lists TRBD1, though no DNA is available to test this call. TRBV21-1 counts as a pseudogene. The CDR3 runs to 17 residues. CDR3 sequence: CASSSRDQGDKLTEAFF.

The V and J genes are TRBV29-1 and TRBJ2-1; the TRBD1 assignment by TCRdb is unverifiable without DNA. Germline V gene sequence: CDR1 SQVTM, CDR2 ANQGSEA. The CDR3 has 13 amino acids. The CDR3 reads CSVRGWGDNEQFF.

V is TRBV7-6 and J is TRBJ2-1; TCRdb returns TRBD2, unconfirmable since there is no DNA. The CDR3 runs 17 residues. CDR1 and CDR2 (germline): SGHVS, FNYEAQ. This CDR3 reads CASSLVIAGGSYNEQFF.

The V gene is TRBV29-1, the J gene TRBJ2-2; the D gene TCRdb calls, TRBD2, cannot be checked with no DNA. The CDR3 spans 13 residues. The V gene's germline CDR1 is SQVTM and CDR2 ANQGSEA. This CDR3 reads CSGSGTDTGELFF.

The V gene is TRBV28, the J gene TRBJ2-1; TCRdb designates TRBD1, a call that cannot be tested without DNA. The CDR3 covers 14 residues. Germline V gene data show CDR1 as MDHEN and CDR2 as SYDVKM. The CDR3 spells CASSFDRGRNEQFF.

The CDR3 loop reads CSVDGTSGSRSSYNEQFF. The chain uses TRBV29-1 and TRBJ2-1; the D call of TRBD2 rests on TCRdb alone, since no DNA is present to check it. Germline CDR1 and CDR2: SQVTM and ANQGSEA. The CDR3 is 18 residues long.

The chain links TRBV12-5 to TRBJ2-3; checking the TCRdb D call of TRBD2 is not possible without DNA. This CDR3 spans 15 amino acids. Per the germline V gene, CDR1 is LGHNT and CDR2 is FRNRAP. The CDR3 region is CASGLVLGGTDTQYF.

The chain combines TRBV12-3 or TRBV12-4 with TRBJ2-7; absent DNA, TCRdb's TRBD1 call cannot be checked. The CDR3 is made up of 19 amino acids. CDR3 amino acids: CASSLTEPTPLGPSYEQYF.

V and J are TRBV25-1 and TRBJ2-7. CDR3 length equals 15 residues. In germline, CDR1 is MGHDK, CDR2 SYGVNS. The CDR3 spells CASKSTDGYSYEQYF.

The chain employs TRBV28 and TRBJ2-7. This CDR3 region has 14 residues. CDR1 and CDR2 (germline): MDHEN, SYDVKM. The CDR3 loop is CASSLSATSYEQYF.

The chain combines TRBV5-5 with TRBJ2-2; TCRdb calls TRBD2, which cannot be checked without DNA. From germline, CDR1 is SGHKS and CDR2 YYEKEE (reference sequence). The CDR3 runs to 17 residues. The CDR3 is CASSLGRREVNTGELFF. Filled out from reference TRBV5-5 and TRBJ2-2, the complete variable domain reads DAGVTQSPTHLIKTRGQQVTLRCSPISGHKSVSWYQQVLGQGPQFIFQYYEKEERGRGNFPDRFSARQFPNYSSELNVNALLLGDSALYLCASSLGRREVNTGELFFGEGSRLTVL.

This sequence joins TRBV14 and TRBJ2-7; TCRdb names TRBD2, which stays unverified in the absence of DNA. The length of the CDR3 is 17 residues. Germline lookup yields CDR1 SGHDN and CDR2 FVKESK. The CDR3 loop reads CASSQERWQGGTYEQYF.

This chain joins TRBV5-1 and TRBJ2-2. CDR1 and CDR2 (germline): SGHRS, YFSETQ. The CDR3 length is 13 residues. The CDR3 spells CASSFMKDGELFF. Together with reference TRBV5-1 and TRBJ2-2, the CDR3 gives the full variable domain: KAGVTQTPRYLIKTRGQQVTLSCSPISGHRSVSWYQQTPGQGLQFLFEYFSETQRNKGNFPGRFSGRQFSNSRSEMNVSTLELGDSALYLCASSFMKDGELFFGEGSRLTVL.

The chain employs TRBV25-1 and TRBJ2-2; TCRdb indicates TRBD2, and absent DNA this call remains unverified. Germline V gives CDR1 MGHDK, CDR2 SYGVNS. CDR3 size: 16 residues. The CDR3 here is CASTASGLELERELFF.

This chain joins TRBV19 and TRBJ2-1; the D gene TCRdb calls, TRBD1, cannot be checked with no DNA. Per the germline V gene, CDR1 is LNHDA and CDR2 is SQIVND (reference sequence). This CDR3 has 14 residues. CDR3: CASSVDKGGAEQFF.

The chain is built from TRBV7-9 and TRBJ2-1; the TRBD2 assignment by TCRdb is unverifiable without DNA. Per germline, CDR1 SEHNR and CDR2 FQNEAQ (reference sequence). This CDR3 comprises 16 residues. The CDR3 loop reads CASSPGGGQSYNEQFF.

This rearrangement joins TRBV12-3 or TRBV12-4 to TRBJ2-3. CDR3 size: 13 residues. The CDR3: CASSPESTDTQYF.

The gene calls are TRBV7-9 and TRBJ2-4. Germline CDR1 and CDR2: SEHNR and FQNEAQ (reference sequence). The CDR3 covers 14 residues. The CDR3 spells CASSSGVAKNIQYF.

The chain employs TRBV28 and TRBJ2-7. The CDR3 contains 13 residues. Germline V gene lookup returns CDR1 MDHEN and CDR2 SYDVKM. CDR3 region: CASRWTGAYEQYF.

The chain has TRBV20-1 and TRBJ2-1. The V gene's germline CDR1 is DFQATT and CDR2 SNEGSKA (reference sequence). This CDR3 is 15 amino acids long. This chain's CDR3 is CSARLLMSSCNEQFF.

This chain uses TRBV2 with TRBJ2-7; with no DNA, the TCRdb D assignment of TRBD2 cannot be verified. The CDR3 is made up of 11 amino acids. CDR1 and CDR2 (germline): SNHLY, FYNNEI. CDR3 loop: CASGEAGRLYF.

The rearrangement uses TRBV7-9 and TRBJ1-3; TCRdb gives TRBD1 as the D gene, but with no DNA this cannot be confirmed. This CDR3 region has 15 residues. Germline V CDR1 and CDR2: SEHNR, FQNEAQ (reference sequence). The CDR3: CASSSGTGDGNTIYF.

This CDR3 is CASSLNRGAEAFF. The V gene is TRBV28, the J gene TRBJ1-1; TCRdb lists TRBD1, though no DNA is available to test this call. CDR1 and CDR2 from the germline V gene are MDHEN and SYDVKM. There are 13 residues in the CDR3.